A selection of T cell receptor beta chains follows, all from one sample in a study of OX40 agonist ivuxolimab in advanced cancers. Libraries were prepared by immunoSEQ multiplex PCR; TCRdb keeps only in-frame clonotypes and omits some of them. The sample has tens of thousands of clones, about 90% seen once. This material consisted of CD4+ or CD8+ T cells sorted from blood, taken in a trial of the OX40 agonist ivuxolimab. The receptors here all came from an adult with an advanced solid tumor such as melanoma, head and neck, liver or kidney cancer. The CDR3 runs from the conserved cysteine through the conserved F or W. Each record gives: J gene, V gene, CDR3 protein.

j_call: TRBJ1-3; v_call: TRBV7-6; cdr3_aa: CASSRTGPSSGNTIYF
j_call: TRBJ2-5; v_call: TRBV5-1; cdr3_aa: CASSLGRGGETQYF
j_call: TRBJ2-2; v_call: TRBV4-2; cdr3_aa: CASSDQRGTNTGELFF
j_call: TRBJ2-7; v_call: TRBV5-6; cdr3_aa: CASSLSGGTYEQYF
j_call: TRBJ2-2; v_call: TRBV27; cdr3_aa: CASSLNRLASSPGELFF
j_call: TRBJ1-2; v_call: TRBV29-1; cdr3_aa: CSVEGAAGGYTF
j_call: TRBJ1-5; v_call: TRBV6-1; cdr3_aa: CASSGLQGEQPQHF
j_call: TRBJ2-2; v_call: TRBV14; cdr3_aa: CASSQQTTGELFF
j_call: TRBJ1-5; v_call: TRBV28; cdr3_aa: CASSSRTHQPQHF
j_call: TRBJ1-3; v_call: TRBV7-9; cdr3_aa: CASSRTQGRPGNTIYF
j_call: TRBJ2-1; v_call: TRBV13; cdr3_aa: CASSYTGYNEQFF
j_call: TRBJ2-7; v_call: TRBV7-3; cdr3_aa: CASSPTNSVYEQYF
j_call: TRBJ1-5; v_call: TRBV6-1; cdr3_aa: CATHRTARNQPQHF
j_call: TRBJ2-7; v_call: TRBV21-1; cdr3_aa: CASSKTRQGVAPYEQYF
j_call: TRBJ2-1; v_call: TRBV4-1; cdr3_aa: CASRRLAGLYNEQFF
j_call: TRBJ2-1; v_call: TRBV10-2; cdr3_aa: CASSETSGSFNEQFF
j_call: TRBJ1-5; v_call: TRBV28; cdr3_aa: CATRGSNQPQHF
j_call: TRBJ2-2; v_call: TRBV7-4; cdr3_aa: CASSWDTRRGAVF
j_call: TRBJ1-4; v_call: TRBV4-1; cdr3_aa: CASSQFDPGLGEKLFF
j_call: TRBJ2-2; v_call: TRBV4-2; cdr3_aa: CASSQGDRQNTGELFF
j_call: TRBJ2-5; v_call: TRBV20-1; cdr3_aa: CSAQAETQYF
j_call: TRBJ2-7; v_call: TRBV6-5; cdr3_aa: CASRRSDRGGYEQYF
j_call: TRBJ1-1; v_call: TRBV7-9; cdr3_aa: CASSPSRGSISTEAFF
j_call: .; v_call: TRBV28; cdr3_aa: CASSPLSGTGDYEQYF
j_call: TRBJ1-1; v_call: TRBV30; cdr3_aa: CAWSVWDIFMNTEAFF
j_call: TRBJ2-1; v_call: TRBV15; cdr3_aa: CATSRGGGTSGRGEQFF
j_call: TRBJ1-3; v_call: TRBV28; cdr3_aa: CASTRGASGNTIYF
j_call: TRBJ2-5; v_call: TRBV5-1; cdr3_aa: CASTEGPPQETQYF
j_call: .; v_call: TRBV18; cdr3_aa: CASSPGGREQYF
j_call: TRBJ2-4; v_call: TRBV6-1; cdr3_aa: CASSAPTSTKNIQYF
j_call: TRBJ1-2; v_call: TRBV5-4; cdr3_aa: CASSWGGPLSYGYTF
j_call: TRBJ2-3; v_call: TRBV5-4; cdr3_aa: CASSYSGTSGATDTQYF
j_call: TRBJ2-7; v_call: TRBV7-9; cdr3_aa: CASSLGDRASNEQYF
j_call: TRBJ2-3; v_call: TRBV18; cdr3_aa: CASSPGLIEADTQYF
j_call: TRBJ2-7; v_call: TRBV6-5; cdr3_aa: CASAPGGQSYEQYF
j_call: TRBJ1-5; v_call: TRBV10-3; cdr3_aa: CAISGQINQPQHF
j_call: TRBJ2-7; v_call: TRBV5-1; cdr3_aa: CARKGKPGQGNEQYF
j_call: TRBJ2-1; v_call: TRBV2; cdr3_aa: CASSHTLAFGGEQFF
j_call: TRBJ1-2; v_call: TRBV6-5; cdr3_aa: CASSRVSRGTYGYTF
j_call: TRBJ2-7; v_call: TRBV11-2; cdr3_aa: CASSLDGQGYEQYF
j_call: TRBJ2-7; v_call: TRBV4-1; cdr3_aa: CASSLQGGHEQYF
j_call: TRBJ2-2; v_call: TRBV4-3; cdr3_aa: CASSWDRANTGELFF
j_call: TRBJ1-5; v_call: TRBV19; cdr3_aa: CASSTRAGNSNQPQHF